The 25 T cell receptor beta chains below all came from one sample that was sequenced in a study of T cells in women clearing cervical HPV infection listed by TCRdb under 2018. Library preparation employed the immunoSEQ multiplex PCR assay. Drawn from immuneACCESS, this table holds only the in-frame rearrangements with V and J called that TCRdb kept. Clones are partly lost; checked studies trace under half to an unresolved V gene and leave the rest unexplained. The sample's table covers approximately 37,000 clones. The top ten constitute 5.5% to 8% of the sample. The material sequenced was blood buffy coat. The receptors shown here come from a woman between 18 and 70 years old with a cervical HPV16 infection that either progressed to CIN3+ or cleared (not recorded which).

Concerning this clone itself: The read ends 3 residues shy of where the CDR3 ends; the end is completed using the germline J gene. The V gene is TRBV7-3, the J gene TRBJ2-3; D is unresolved. V was pared by 3 bases and J by 1 base, with 11 bases between. Germline CDR1 reads SGHTA; CDR2 reads FQGTGA. There are 15 residues in the CDR3. The CDR3 here is CASSFDSGGTDTQYF. CDR3 DNA, as far as it was read: TGTGCCAGCAGCTTCGACTCCGGAGGCACAGATACG.

For this clone: The observed sequence ends 3 residues before the CDR3 terminus, with the missing tail filled in from the germline J gene. V is TRBV2 and J is TRBJ2-7; possibly TRBD1 for D (6 bases). With 3 bases removed from V and 6 bases from J, the gap between germline ends came to 15 bases. The CDR3 consists of 14 residues. Germline assignment: CDR1 SNHLY and CDR2 FYNNEI. The CDR3 spells CASSDDRFSTEQYF. The sequenced CDR3 bases are TGTGCCAGCAGTGACGACAGGTTTTCCACCGAG.

In the case of this clone: Read data end 3 residues before the CDR3 end; the end is taken from the germline J gene. The rearrangement joins TRBV6-2 or TRBV6-3 to TRBJ1-1, with a tentative D call TRBD1 (6 bases). The CDR3 extends over 12 amino acids. Germline V gene lookup returns CDR1 MNHEY and CDR2 SVGEGT. Trimming shortened V by 4 bases and J by 7 bases, and 10 bases separated the two germline ends. CDR3 loop: CASSWGGFEAFF. The sequenced part of the CDR3 DNA is TGTGCCAGCAGTTGGGGGGGCTTTGAA.

Comment on this clone: The CDR3 end falls 3 residues outside the read, so it is completed with the germline J gene. The chain carries TRBV5-1 and TRBJ2-7; 7 bases are a match to TRBD1. J gave up 2 bases and V 4 bases, and 6 bases lay outside the gene matches. Germline-derived CDR1 and CDR2 are SGHRS and YFSETQ. This CDR3 comprises 14 residues. CDR3 amino acids: CASSMDRRTYEQYF. Partial CDR3 DNA: TGCGCCAGCAGCATGGACAGGAGAACCTACGAG.

Points on this clone: One junction end disagrees with the germline gene, perhaps due to a read error. From the germline J gene comes the end of the CDR3, since the read stops 3 residues before it. This sample also contains other DNA sequences that code for the same CDR3. This chain joins TRBV19 and TRBJ1-3, with a weak D call TRBD1 (5 bases). The CDR3 consists of 17 residues. Per germline, CDR1 LNHDA and CDR2 SQIVND (reference sequence). The CDR3 DNA, read in part, is TGTGCCAGTAGCACCTCGGGGGAGGTCTTCTCTGGAAACACG. Translation gives CASSTSGEVFSGNT. The full CDR3 reads CASSTSGEVFSGNTIYF. Full variable domain (outside the CDR3, taken from reference TRBV19 and TRBJ1-3): DGGITQSPKYLFRKEGQNVTLSCEQNLNHDAMYWYRQDPGQGLRLIYYSQIVNDFQKGDIAEGYSVSREKKESFPLTVTSAQKNPTAFYLCASSTSGEVFSGNTIYFGEGSWLTVV.

On this clone: The read ends 3 residues shy of where the CDR3 ends; the end is completed using the germline J gene. The chain is built from TRBV27 and TRBJ1-2, with TRBD1 identical over 8 bases. CDR3 length: 13 amino acids. After removal of 4 bases from V and 6 bases from J, the junction contained 4 bases not matched to a gene. Germline V gene lookup returns CDR1 MNHEY and CDR2 SMNVEV (reference sequence). CDR3 DNA (partial): TGTGCCAGCAGTTCAGGGGGCGCCGATGGC. Residues: CASSSGGADG. In full, the CDR3 reads CASSSGGADGYTF.

Details on this clone: From the germline J gene comes the end of the CDR3, since the read stops 3 residues before it. The rearrangement links TRBV20-1 to TRBJ2-3; D not certain. CDR3 length: 13 residues. V was clipped by 5 bases and J by 4 bases, with 13 bases between them. Germline V gene lookup returns CDR1 DFQATT and CDR2 SNEGSKA (reference sequence). CDR3 protein: CSAFPDSSDTQYF. The covered CDR3 bases are TGCAGTGCTTTTCCCGACTCCTCAGATACG.

With regard to this clone: The missing CDR3 end, 3 residues past where the read stops, is filled in from the germline J gene. The chain has TRBV7-9 and TRBJ1-2; D possibly corresponds to TRBD1 (5 bases). The germline CDR1 and CDR2 sequences are SEHNR and FQNEAQ (reference sequence). The germline V and J ends were trimmed by 2 bases and 5 bases, with 15 bases remaining between them. This CDR3 has 15 amino acids. The CDR3 is CASSLNQGTFYGYTF. Partial CDR3 DNA: TGTGCCAGCAGCTTAAATCAGGGAACCTTTTATGGC.

A remark on this clone: The CDR3 extends 3 residues past the end of the read, so its final part is completed from the germline J gene. V and J are TRBV6-1 and TRBJ2-3; D possibly corresponds to TRBD2 (5 bases). The length of the CDR3 is 15 residues. Germline values: CDR1 MNHNS, CDR2 SASEGT. The chain's CDR3 is CASSEFRGPNQPQYF. CDR3 bases read: TGTGCCAGCAGTGAATTTCGCGGGCCCAATCAGCCG.

As concerns this clone: The CDR3 is cut off 3 residues early in the read; its end comes from the germline J gene. The chain recombines TRBV20-1 with TRBJ2-7; D is ambiguous. V lost 7 bases, J lost 6 bases, and 4 bases lay in between. From germline, CDR1 is DFQATT and CDR2 SNEGSKA (reference sequence). The CDR3 sequence is 8 residues long. The CDR3 bases that were read are TGCAGTGAGGGCGAG. It yields the protein CSEGE. Given in full, the CDR3 is CSEGEQYF.

Concerning this clone: The read ends 3 residues early relative to the CDR3; the germline J gene fills the gap. The J gene is TRBJ2-5, the V gene TRBV2; possible D gene TRBD1, 6 bases. The CDR3 is made up of 16 amino acids. Trimming took 3 bases from V and 5 from J, leaving 19 bases between them. The V gene's germline CDR1 is SNHLY and CDR2 FYNNEI. CDR3: CASSDPGRGPRETQYF. The sequenced part of the CDR3 DNA is TGTGCCAGCAGTGATCCGGGCAGGGGTCCCCGGGAGACC.

About this clone: The read gets to within 3 residues of the CDR3 end, and the germline J gene fills in the rest. This chain links TRBV7-3 with TRBJ2-3, with a possible D match to TRBD2 (5 bases). Per the germline V gene, CDR1 is SGHTA and CDR2 is FQGTGA. CDR3 length: 15 amino acids. The chain's CDR3 is CASSWGPGYQETQYF. The sequenced CDR3 bases are TGTGCCAGCAGTTGGGGTCCGGGGTACCAAGAGACG.

Comments on this clone: Coverage ceases 3 residues before the CDR3 finishes, and the germline J gene fills in the end. The V and J genes are TRBV13 and TRBJ2-7; 10 nucleotides agree with TRBD1. V was clipped by 6 bases and J by 4 bases; unmatched bases: 6. The CDR3 totals 14 residues. Germline CDR1 reads PRHDT; CDR2 reads FYEKMQ (reference sequence). CDR3 amino acids: CASRSGTGDYEQYF. The DNA read from the CDR3 is TGTGCCAGCAGGTCCGGGACAGGGGATTACGAG.

With respect to this clone: Read coverage stops 3 residues before the CDR3 terminus; the germline J gene supplies the remainder. The chain links TRBV19 to TRBJ2-4; D is undetermined. CDR3 length: 11 residues. CDR1 is LNHDA, CDR2 SQIVND, per germline (reference sequence). The CDR3 loop reads CASSGNYGQYF. The CDR3 bases that were read are TGTGCCAGTAGTGGCAACTATGGT.

Concerning this clone itself: The read comes to an end 3 residues before the CDR3 does, leaving the germline J gene to fill in the end. The chain is built from TRBV20-1 and TRBJ1-1, with D unresolved. In germline, CDR1 is DFQATT, CDR2 SNEGSKA (reference sequence). Deletions cut 1 base from V and 4 bases from J, with 10 bases between. There are 13 residues in the CDR3. The covered CDR3 bases are TGCAGTGCTAGAGGACCGGCGGGCACTGAA. This encodes CSARGPAGTE. The entire CDR3 protein is CSARGPAGTEAFF.

Turning to this clone: The CDR3 end is not reached by the read, which stops 3 residues before it; the germline J gene fills it in. The chain recombines TRBV20-1 with TRBJ2-2, with 8 nucleotides matching TRBD2. The CDR3 is 17 amino acids. Trimming cost V 0 bases and J 2 bases; bases outside gene matches: 8. Germline loops: CDR1 DFQATT, CDR2 SNEGSKA (reference sequence). The chain's CDR3 is CSARDRAGGLNTGELFF. The CDR3 bases that were read are TGCAGTGCTAGAGATAGGGCGGGGGGTCTCAACACCGGGGAG.

A remark on this clone: The read is 3 residues too short to cover the CDR3 end, so that end is filled in from the germline J gene. The J gene is TRBJ1-1, the V gene TRBV20-1; D perhaps matches TRBD1 (6 bases). The CDR3 extends over 11 amino acids. CDR1 is DFQATT, CDR2 SNEGSKA, per germline (reference sequence). With 4 bases removed from V and 7 bases from J, the gap between germline ends came to 10 bases. The CDR3 region is CSAMQGFEAFF. CDR3 bases read: TGCAGTGCTATGCAGGGGTTTGAA.

Note on this clone: The read gets to within 3 residues of the CDR3 end, and the germline J gene fills in the rest. The chain carries TRBV10-3 and TRBJ2-7; 9 nucleotides agree with TRBD2. Germline CDR1 is ENHRY and CDR2 is SYGVKD. The CDR3 is 13 residues long. J lost 0 bases, V lost 7 bases, and 1 base had no gene match. The CDR3 DNA, read in part, is TGTGCCATCAATAGCGGGAGCTCCTACGAG. Its translation: CAINSGSSYE. The entire CDR3 reads CAINSGSSYEQYF.

Notes on this clone: The read is 3 residues too short to cover the CDR3 end, so that end is filled in from the germline J gene. This chain joins TRBV19 and TRBJ2-3; D perhaps matches TRBD1 (5 bases). The CDR3 spans 15 residues. Germline V gives CDR1 LNHDA, CDR2 SQIVND (reference sequence). This CDR3 reads CASSIRQDKNQPQYF. The sequenced CDR3 bases are TGTGCCAGTAGTATACGGCAGGACAAGAATCAGCCG. Looking up the rest from reference TRBV19 and TRBJ2-3 gives the full variable domain: DGGITQSPKYLFRKEGQNVTLSCEQNLNHDAMYWYRQDPGQGLRLIYYSQIVNDFQKGDIAEGYSVSREKKESFPLTVTSAQKNPTAFYLCASSIRQDKNQPQYFGPGTRLTVL.

A word on this clone: The observed sequence ends 3 residues before the CDR3 terminus, with the missing tail filled in from the germline J gene. The rearrangement uses TRBV6-2 or TRBV6-3 and TRBJ2-3; D unclear. This CDR3 is 12 amino acids long. Germline V gene sequence: CDR1 MNHEY, CDR2 SVGEGT. The CDR3 here is CASSLRLETQYF. The covered CDR3 bases are TGTGCCAGCAGCCTTCGTCTAGAGACG.

A remark on this clone: The read ends 3 residues early relative to the CDR3; the germline J gene fills the gap. This chain connects TRBV7-3 to TRBJ2-1, with 10 bases aligning to TRBD2. CDR3 length: 14 residues. Germline CDR1 is SGHTA and CDR2 is FQGTGA. V was clipped by 5 bases and J by 9 bases; unmatched bases: 7. The sequenced CDR3 bases are TGTGCCAGCAGCCCCAGCGGGGGGGCAGGTGAG. Translating it yields CASSPSGGAGE. The full CDR3 reads CASSPSGGAGEQFF.

As for this clone: The junction and the germline gene differ at one end; a read error may be behind it. The read comes to an end 3 residues before the CDR3 does, leaving the germline J gene to fill in the end. The sample carries other DNA sequences with the same CDR3. The chain couples TRBV29-1 to TRBJ1-3; D is uncertain. From germline, CDR1 is SQVTM and CDR2 ANQGSEA. The CDR3 totals 13 residues. Partial CDR3 DNA: TGCAGCGTTGGCCTGGAGGCGGGAAACACT. Translated, it gives CSVGLEAGNT. The entire CDR3 sequence reads CSVGLEAGNTIYF.

Concerning this clone itself: The read finishes 3 residues shy of the CDR3 end, and the germline J gene is used to complete it. The rearrangement links TRBV13 to TRBJ2-1; 9 bases agree with TRBD2. Germline CDR1 reads PRHDT; CDR2 reads FYEKMQ (reference sequence). The CDR3 covers 15 residues. J gave up 2 bases and V 5 bases, and 4 bases lay outside the gene matches. CDR3 residues: CASSTRLAAYNEQFF. CDR3 bases read: TGTGCCAGCAGCACCCGACTAGCGGCCTACAATGAG.

On this clone: The read finishes 3 residues shy of the CDR3 end, and the germline J gene is used to complete it. The chain recombines TRBV10-1 with TRBJ1-1, with D unresolved. Between the trimmed V and J ends, which lost 2 bases and 3 bases, there was a span of 13 bases. Per germline, CDR1 WNHNN and CDR2 SYGVQD (reference sequence). The CDR3 contains 15 residues. CDR3 DNA, as far as it was read: TGCGCCAGCAGTGAGGGCAGGCCGAGGGACACTGAA. Translation gives CASSEGRPRDTE. The CDR3 reads in full as CASSEGRPRDTEAFF.

Concerning this clone itself: The read ends 3 residues shy of where the CDR3 ends; the end is completed using the germline J gene. The rearrangement joins TRBV28 to TRBJ2-1; 7 positions agree with TRBD2. Unmatched junction bases numbered 18, after V lost 7 bases and J lost 0 bases. CDR3 size: 19 residues. Germline V lookup: CDR1 MDHEN, CDR2 SYDVKM. The sequenced CDR3 bases are TGTGCCAGCACCCCAGGTTCACTGGGCGGGAGTGTCTCCTACAATGAG. Its protein is CASTPGSLGGSVSYNE. The full CDR3 protein reads CASTPGSLGGSVSYNEQFF.